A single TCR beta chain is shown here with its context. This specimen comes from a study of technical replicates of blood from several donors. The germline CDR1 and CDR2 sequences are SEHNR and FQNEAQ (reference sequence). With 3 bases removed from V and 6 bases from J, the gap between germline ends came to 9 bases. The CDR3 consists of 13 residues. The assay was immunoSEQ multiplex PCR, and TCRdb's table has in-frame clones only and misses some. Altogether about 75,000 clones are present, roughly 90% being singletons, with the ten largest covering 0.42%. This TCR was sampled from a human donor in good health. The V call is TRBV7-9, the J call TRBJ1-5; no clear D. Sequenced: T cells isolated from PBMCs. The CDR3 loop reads CASSFEGTQPQHF. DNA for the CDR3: TGTGCCAGCAGCTTTGAGGGTACTCAGCCCCAGCATTTT.